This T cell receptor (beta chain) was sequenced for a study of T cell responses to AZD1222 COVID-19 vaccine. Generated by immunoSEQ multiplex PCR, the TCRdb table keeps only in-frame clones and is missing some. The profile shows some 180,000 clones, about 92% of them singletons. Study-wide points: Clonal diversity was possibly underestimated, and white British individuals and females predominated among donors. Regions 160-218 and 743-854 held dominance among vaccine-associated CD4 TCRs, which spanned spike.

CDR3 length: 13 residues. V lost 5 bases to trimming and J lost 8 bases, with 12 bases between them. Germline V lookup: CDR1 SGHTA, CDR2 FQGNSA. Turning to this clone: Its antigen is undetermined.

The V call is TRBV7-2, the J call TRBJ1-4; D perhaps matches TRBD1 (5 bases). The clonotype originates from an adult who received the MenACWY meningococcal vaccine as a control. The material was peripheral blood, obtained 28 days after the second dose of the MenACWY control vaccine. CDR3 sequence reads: CASSPPGGEKLFF. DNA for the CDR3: TGTGCCAGCAGCCCCCCTGGGGGGGAAAAACTGTTTTTT.